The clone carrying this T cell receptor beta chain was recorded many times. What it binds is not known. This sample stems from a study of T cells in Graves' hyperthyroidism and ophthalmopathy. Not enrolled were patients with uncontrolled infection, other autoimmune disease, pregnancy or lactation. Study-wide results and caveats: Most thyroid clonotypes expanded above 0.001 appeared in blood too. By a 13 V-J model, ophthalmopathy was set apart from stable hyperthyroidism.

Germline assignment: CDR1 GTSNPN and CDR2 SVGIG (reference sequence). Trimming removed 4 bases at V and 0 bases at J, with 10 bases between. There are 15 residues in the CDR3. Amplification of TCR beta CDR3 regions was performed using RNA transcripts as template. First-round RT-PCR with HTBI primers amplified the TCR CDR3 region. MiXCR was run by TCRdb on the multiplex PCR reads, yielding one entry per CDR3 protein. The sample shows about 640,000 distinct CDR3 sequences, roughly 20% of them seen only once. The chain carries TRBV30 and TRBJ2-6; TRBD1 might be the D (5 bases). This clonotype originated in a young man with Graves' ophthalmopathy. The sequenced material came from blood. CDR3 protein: CAWNDGHSGANVLTF. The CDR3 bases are TGTGCCTGGAACGACGGACACTCTGGGGCCAACGTCCTGACTTTC.